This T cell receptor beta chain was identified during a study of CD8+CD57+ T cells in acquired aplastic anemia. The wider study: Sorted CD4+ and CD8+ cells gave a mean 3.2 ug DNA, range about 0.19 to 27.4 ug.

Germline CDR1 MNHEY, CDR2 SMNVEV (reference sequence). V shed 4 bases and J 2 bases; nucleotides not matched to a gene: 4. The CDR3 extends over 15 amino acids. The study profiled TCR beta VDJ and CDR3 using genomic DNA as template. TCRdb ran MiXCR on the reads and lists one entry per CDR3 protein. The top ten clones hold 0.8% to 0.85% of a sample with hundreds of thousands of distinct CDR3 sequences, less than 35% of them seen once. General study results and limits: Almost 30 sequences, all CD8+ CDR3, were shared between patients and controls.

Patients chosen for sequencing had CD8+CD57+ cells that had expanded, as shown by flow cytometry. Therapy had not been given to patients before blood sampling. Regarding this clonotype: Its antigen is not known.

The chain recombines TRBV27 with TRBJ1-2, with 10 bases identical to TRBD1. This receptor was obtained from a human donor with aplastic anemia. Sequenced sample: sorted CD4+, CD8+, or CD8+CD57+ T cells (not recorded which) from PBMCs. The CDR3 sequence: CASSWTGGGNYGYTF. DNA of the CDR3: TGTGCCAGCAGTTGGACAGGGGGGGGGAACTATGGCTACACCTTC.